This T cell receptor (beta chain) emerged from a study of post-analysis software for immune sequencing data. Whole-study findings and limits: Five or six TRBV segments, TRBV5-6, TRBV5-1 and TRBV20-1 among them, were found more frequent in patients than controls.

Remarks on this clonotype: As yet, its antigen is unknown.

Sequencing libraries made from TCR beta cDNA carried unique molecular identifiers. Each CDR3 protein gets one entry after TCRdb re-called the PCR reads with MiXCR. There are 500,000 to 600,000 distinct CDR3 sequences in the sample; around 40% occur only once, and more than 1.5% lies in the top ten. Deletions cut 6 bases from V and 6 bases from J, with 13 bases between. This CDR3 comprises 13 residues. The rearrangement uses TRBV12-3 or TRBV12-4 and TRBJ2-3; no definite D call. The receptor's source is a girl aged 10-17 years with multiple sclerosis. Source material: blood. This CDR3 reads CASRSLGADTQYF. For the CDR3, the DNA is TGTGCCAGCAGATCCCTAGGAGCGGATACGCAGTATTTT.